Each of the 14 T cell receptor beta chains below was sequenced from the same sample in a study of blood T cell repertoires in COVID-19. Assay used: immunoSEQ multiplex PCR; TCRdb lists only in-frame clones, some missing. The data show about 210,000 clones, with about 80% seen just once and roughly 2.5% held by the top ten. Sequencing used peripheral blood. Receptors originate from a woman in her forties with active or convalescent COVID-19.

J is TRBJ2-1 and V is TRBV7-2; 14 bases agree with TRBD2. Germline assignment: CDR1 SGHTA and CDR2 FQGNSA. The length of the CDR3 is 14 residues. V was pared by 1 base and J by 14 bases, with 4 bases of the junction left unmatched. CDR3 coding DNA: TGTGCCAGCAGCTTAGGACTAGCGGGGGGGCCGAAGTTCTTC. Its protein product is CASSLGLAGGPKFF.

The rearrangement joins TRBV3-1 (or the pseudogene TRBV3-2) to TRBJ2-1; possibly TRBD2 for D (5 bases). Germline V gene sequence: CDR1 LGHDT, CDR2 YNNKEL (reference sequence). The V end lost 4 bases, the J end lost 10 bases, and 11 bases lay between the germline ends. The CDR3 is made up of 12 amino acids. The DNA for the CDR3 is TGTGCCAGCAGCCTCCCCGGGGAAGAGCAGTTCTTC. Translating it yields CASSLPGEEQFF.

The chain has TRBV6-5 and TRBJ2-1, with a possible D match to TRBD1 (5 bases). Trimming took 6 bases from V and 8 from J, leaving 14 bases between them. The CDR3 consists of 13 residues. Looked up from germline, CDR1 is MNHEY and CDR2 is SVGAGI. The CDR3 bases are TGTGCCAGCAGAGAGACTCAGGGCTATGAGCAGTTCTTC. It specifies CASRETQGYEQFF.

Only one count was recorded for this clone. V is TRBV24-1 and J is TRBJ1-2; 8 bases align to TRBD1. Germline trimming cut 7 bases from V and 4 bases from J; bases unmatched to any gene: 10. The length of the CDR3 is 15 residues. Germline values: CDR1 KGHDR, CDR2 SFDVKD. CDR3 residues: CATSESTGDGYGYTF. The CDR3 DNA reads TGTGCCACCAGCGAATCGACAGGGGACGGCTATGGCTACACCTTC.

This chain connects TRBV21-1 to TRBJ2-5; TRBD2, as called in the table, went unchecked against the DNA. TRBV21-1 counts as a pseudogene. The CDR3 sequence is 16 residues long. The CDR3 bases are TGTGCCAGCAGCAGGGAGGAGCAGCCGCGGCAAGAGACCCAGTACTTC. Its translation is CASSREEQPRQETQYF.

This clone was detected a few times. The chain joins TRBV24-1 to TRBJ1-2; tentative D call: TRBD1 (6 bases). The CDR3 length is 16 residues. With 4 bases removed from V and 4 bases from J, the gap between germline ends came to 18 bases. Germline CDR1 KGHDR, CDR2 SFDVKD. CDR3 residues: CATSDQDSEVGYGYTF. The CDR3 DNA sequence: TGTGCCACCAGTGACCAGGACAGCGAGGTCGGCTATGGCTACACCTTC.

J is TRBJ1-1 and V is TRBV5-4; TRBD1 aligns across 9 bases. The length of the CDR3 is 13 residues. The V and J ends lost 4 bases and 11 bases, in that order; junction bases with no gene match: 9. Germline V lookup: CDR1 SGHNT, CDR2 YYREEE (reference sequence). CDR3 loop: CASSHRDRDTAFF. CDR3 bases: TGTGCCAGCAGCCACCGGGACAGGGACACCGCTTTCTTT.

This chain links TRBV27 with TRBJ1-1; D may be TRBD1 (6 bases). Germline lookup yields CDR1 MNHEY and CDR2 SMNVEV (reference sequence). This CDR3 is built from 15 residues. With 5 bases removed from V and 7 bases from J, the gap between germline ends came to 20 bases. In DNA, the CDR3 is TGTGCCAGCAGTCCAAGGACAGAAACTCCTTTTGAAGCTTTCTTT. This codes for CASSPRTETPFEAFF.

The chain has TRBV4-2 and TRBJ1-2; TRBD1 matches 12 bases. Trimming at V came to 0 bases and at J to 8 bases, leaving 10 bases not matched to a gene. The CDR3 totals 17 residues. CDR1 and CDR2 (germline): LGHNA, YNFKEQ. CDR3 sequence (DNA): TGTGCCAGCAGCCAAGATCCGGGACAGGGGGCGGGAACAGGCTACACCTTC. This sequence encodes CASSQDPGQGAGTGYTF.

The chain joins TRBV2 to TRBJ1-2; D may be TRBD1 (5 bases). The CDR3 sequence is 14 residues long. Trimming left V 4 bases short and J 4 bases short, with 13 bases between. In germline, CDR1 is SNHLY, CDR2 FYNNEI. CDR3 protein: CASSGEGLGYGYTF. Here the CDR3 DNA reads TGTGCCAGCAGTGGGGAGGGGCTCGGCTATGGCTACACCTTC.

The rearrangement joins TRBV6-5 to TRBJ1-1; 8 bases agree with TRBD1. The CDR3 runs to 16 residues. V lost 0 bases to trimming and J lost 4 bases; unmatched junction nucleotides: 7. CDR1 and CDR2 (germline): MNHEY, SVGAGI. Here the CDR3 DNA reads TGTGCCAGCAGTTACTCGCGGACAGGGAGGAGCACTGAAGCTTTCTTT. Its protein product is CASSYSRTGRSTEAFF.

The chain recombines TRBV2 with TRBJ1-3, with D unclear. This CDR3 spans 15 amino acids. CDR1 and CDR2 from the germline V gene are SNHLY and FYNNEI. The germline V and J ends were trimmed by 6 bases and 0 bases, with 12 bases remaining between them. The CDR3 bases are TGTGCCAGCAGGGAGCGCCTCCGCTCTGGAAACACCATATATTTT. This codes for CASRERLRSGNTIYF.

V usage is TRBV3-1 (or the pseudogene TRBV3-2) and J usage is TRBJ2-7, with 8 positions matching TRBD2. In germline, CDR1 is LGHDT, CDR2 YNNKEL (reference sequence). This CDR3 contains 14 residues. J gave up 2 bases and V 1 base, and 1 base lay outside the gene matches. The CDR3 is CASSQAAGAYEQYF. In nucleotides, the CDR3 is TGTGCCAGCAGCCAAGCAGCGGGAGCCTACGAGCAGTACTTC.

J is TRBJ1-5 and V is TRBV7-8; D perhaps matches TRBD1 (5 bases). The V gene's germline CDR1 is SGHVS and CDR2 FQNEAQ. CDR3 length: 12 amino acids. V gave up 5 bases and J gave up 11 bases, with 13 bases separating them. The DNA of the CDR3 is TGTGCCAGCAGCCTGGGGGAGGGGTCCCAGCATTTT. It codes for CASSLGEGSQHF.